The 9 T cell receptor beta chains below were found in one sample sequenced in a study of blood T cell repertoires in COVID-19. Sequenced by immunoSEQ multiplex PCR; TCRdb stores in-frame clones only, minus some. Found here are about 190,000 clones, 80% to 90% of them singletons; the top ten hold roughly 5%. Sequenced: peripheral blood. The origin of the receptors is a woman in her 70s with active or convalescent COVID-19.

This chain uses TRBV2 with TRBJ2-1; 9 bases line up with TRBD1. The CDR3 consists of 15 residues. V was pared by 5 bases and J by 7 bases, with 9 bases of the junction left unmatched. Germline V lookup: CDR1 SNHLY, CDR2 FYNNEI. CDR3 residues: CASSRGTGSLNEQFF. CDR3 bases: TGTGCCAGCAGTCGGGGGACAGGGAGTTTAAATGAGCAGTTCTTC.

V is TRBV7-3 and J is TRBJ1-4, with D possibly TRBD1 on 6 matching bases. Trimming removed 8 bases at V and 8 bases at J, with 15 bases between. CDR1 and CDR2 from the germline V gene are SGHTA and FQGTGA. This CDR3 comprises 13 residues. The CDR3, as DNA: TGTGCCAGCGATCAGGGGTTTCAGGAAAAACTGTTTTTT. This translates into CASDQGFQEKLFF.

The V gene is TRBV5-1, the J gene TRBJ2-7; D not certain. Trimming removed 0 bases at V and 2 bases at J, with 15 bases between. From germline, CDR1 is SGHRS and CDR2 YFSETQ. CDR3 length: 16 residues. The DNA of the CDR3 is TGCGCCAGCAGCTTGGCTGGTGGCCTCCAACCCTACGAGCAGTACTTC. Amino acid sequence: CASSLAGGLQPYEQYF. The full variable domain, with the rest looked up from reference TRBV5-1 and TRBJ2-7, is KAGVTQTPRYLIKTRGQQVTLSCSPISGHRSVSWYQQTPGQGLQFLFEYFSETQRNKGNFPGRFSGRQFSNSRSEMNVSTLELGDSALYLCASSLAGGLQPYEQYFGPGTRLTVT.

V and J are TRBV28 and TRBJ2-7; 10 bases align to TRBD2. V lost 2 bases and J lost 4; bases outside the gene matches: 11. CDR3 length: 17 residues. Germline-derived CDR1 and CDR2 are MDHEN and SYDVKM. The DNA of the CDR3 is TGTGCCAGCAGTTTAGAAAAACTTACTAGCGGGATATACGAGCAGTACTTC. This codes for CASSLEKLTSGIYEQYF.

The chain employs TRBV27 and TRBJ2-5, with 9 bases lining up with TRBD2. Germline lookup yields CDR1 MNHEY and CDR2 SMNVEV (reference sequence). V was pared by 3 bases and J by 4 bases, with 9 bases of the junction left unmatched. The CDR3 has 16 residues. The CDR3 DNA is TGTGCCAGCAGTTTCGGAGGACTAGCGCCGTCAGAGACCCAGTACTTC. It is translated as CASSFGGLAPSETQYF.

This chain connects TRBV25-1 to TRBJ1-2; D is possibly TRBD1 (6 bases). Germline V CDR1 and CDR2: MGHDK, SYGVNS. V was pared by 6 bases and J by 5 bases, with 19 bases between. The CDR3 has 15 amino acids. CDR3 sequence reads: CASSAGAVARYGYTF. The DNA of the CDR3 is TGTGCCAGCAGCGCGGGGGCAGTCGCTCGTTATGGCTACACCTTC.

This clone is a singleton in its sample. Additional DNA sequences in this sample encode the identical CDR3. J is TRBJ1-1 and V is TRBV5-1; 7 bases match TRBD1. The length of the CDR3 is 13 residues. The trim removed 3 bases at V and 5 bases at J, leaving 4 bases unmatched. Germline-derived CDR1 and CDR2 are SGHRS and YFSETQ. The CDR3 is CASSSAGGTEAFF. DNA for the CDR3: TGCGCCAGCAGCTCTGCAGGGGGGACTGAAGCTTTCTTT.

The rearrangement links TRBV21-1 to TRBJ2-3; TRBD2, the D gene given by the table, was not confirmed from the DNA. TRBV21-1 is labeled a pseudogene. This CDR3 spans 16 amino acids. The CDR3 nucleotides are TGTGCCAGCACAAAAATAGCGGGAGGGCCGAGTAATACGCAGTATTTT. It specifies CASTKIAGGPSNTQYF.

The chain links TRBV7-8 to TRBJ2-1; D not certain. V lost 1 base and J 0 bases, leaving 10 bases between the germline ends. Germline CDR1 is SGHVS and CDR2 is FQNEAQ. The CDR3 loop spans 16 amino acids. CDR3 in amino acids: CASSLVEVRSYNEQFF. The CDR3 DNA follows: TGTGCCAGCAGCTTAGTCGAGGTCCGCTCCTACAATGAGCAGTTCTTC. The complete variable domain, with remaining parts taken from reference TRBV7-8 and TRBJ2-1, reads GAGVSQSPRYKVAKRGQDVALRCDPISGHVSLFWYQQALGQGPEFLTYFQNEAQLDKSGLPSDRFFAERPEGSVSTLKIQRTQQEDSAVYLCASSLVEVRSYNEQFFGPGTRLTVL.